These 28 T cell receptor beta chains were all obtained from the same sample, sequenced in a study of T-cell memory formation after mild COVID-19. TCRdb re-called the 5' RACE reads through MiXCR, storing one row per CDR3 protein. The repertoire has 300,000 to 350,000 distinct CDR3 sequences, approximately 15% of them found once; the top ten carry around 20%. Sample: PBMCs or a T cell subset sorted from them (not recorded which). These receptors were taken from a man younger than 30 who had mild COVID-19 (a few samples of this study predate the infection). Cell type and time point are not known.

The V and J genes are TRBV24-1 and TRBJ2-1; 9 bases agree with TRBD1. The V segment lost 4 bases and the J segment 8 bases; nucleotides outside the gene matches: 5. Germline V gives CDR1 KGHDR, CDR2 SFDVKD. The CDR3 has 14 residues. CDR3 amino acids: CATSEPQGADEQFF. CDR3 DNA: TGTGCCACCAGTGAACCACAGGGGGCGGATGAGCAGTTCTTC.

V gene TRBV7-7 combines with J gene TRBJ2-5, with D perhaps matching TRBD2 (6 bases). V lost 1 base, J lost 5 bases, and 11 bases lay in between. This CDR3 is built from 14 residues. In germline, CDR1 is SSHAT, CDR2 FNYEAQ (reference sequence). CDR3 residues: CASSLGLAKETQYF. The CDR3 DNA reads as TGTGCCAGCAGCTTAGGTCTAGCGAAGGAGACCCAGTACTTC.

This clonotype was seen ten or more times. This chain uses TRBV7-8 with TRBJ1-2, with 7 bases identical to TRBD1. In germline, CDR1 is SGHVS, CDR2 FQNEAQ. V gave up 5 bases and J gave up 8 bases; unmatched junction bases: 11. The CDR3 has 14 residues. Written as DNA, the CDR3 is TGTGCCAGCAGCCCCGAGAGGGGGCTCGGCGGCTACACCTTC. As protein: CASSPERGLGGYTF.

This clonotype was counted a few times. The chain carries TRBV29-1 and TRBJ1-5, with 10 positions matching TRBD1. This CDR3 contains 13 residues. With V trimmed by 6 bases and J by 5 bases, 4 bases remained unmatched. Germline V CDR1 and CDR2: SQVTM, ANQGSEA. CDR3 residues: CSVVTGGYQPQHF. The DNA of the CDR3 is TGCAGCGTAGTGACAGGGGGCTATCAGCCCCAGCATTTT.

The J gene is TRBJ1-6, the V gene TRBV7-9; the D is unclear. This CDR3 is 15 amino acids long. Germline CDR1 and CDR2: SEHNR and FQNEAQ (reference sequence). V was shortened by 5 bases and J by 7 bases, with 15 bases between the two germline ends. Here the CDR3 reads CASSDYGVGNSPLHF. DNA of the CDR3: TGTGCCAGCAGCGACTACGGGGTGGGGAATTCACCCCTCCACTTT.

This clonotype was seen at least ten times. This chain uses TRBV7-2 with TRBJ1-5; D may be TRBD1 (5 bases). The V end was cut by 5 bases, the J end by 5 bases, with 16 bases between. This CDR3 has 15 amino acids. Germline assignment: CDR1 SGHTA and CDR2 FQGNSA. CDR3 nucleotides: TGTGCCAGCAGCCCCCACGGGGGTCGAGATCAGCCCCAGCATTTT. Its protein is CASSPHGGRDQPQHF. Variable domain in full (rest from reference TRBV7-2 and TRBJ1-5): GAGVSQSPSNKVTEKGKDVELRCDPISGHTALYWYRQSLGQGLEFLIYFQGNSAPDKSGLPSDRFSAERTGGSVSTLTIQRTQQEDSAVYLCASSPHGGRDQPQHFGDGTRLSIL.

The chain recombines TRBV9 with TRBJ2-2; D gene ambiguous. The V gene's germline CDR1 is SGDLS and CDR2 YYNGEE. V lost 1 base and J 1 base, leaving 11 bases between the germline ends. The CDR3 spans 16 residues. Written as DNA, the CDR3 is TGTGCCAGCAGCGTACTTTCGGGCCGGAACACCGGGGAGCTGTTTTTT. Translated: CASSVLSGRNTGELFF.

This chain uses TRBV7-2 with TRBJ2-3; D unresolved. This CDR3 is 14 amino acids long. V lost 2 bases to trimming and J lost 1 base, with 7 bases between them. The germline V gene encodes CDR1 SGHTA and CDR2 FQGNSA. The DNA of the CDR3 is TGTGCCAGCAGCTTATCGCCGGGCACAGATACGCAGTATTTT. Translation: CASSLSPGTDTQYF.

This clonotype was counted only a few times. The J gene is TRBJ2-7, the V gene TRBV7-9, with D perhaps TRBD1 (6 bases). Germline CDR1 is SEHNR and CDR2 is FQNEAQ (reference sequence). Trimming took 5 bases from V and 6 from J, leaving 14 bases between them. The CDR3 contains 13 residues. DNA for the CDR3: TGTGCCAGCAGCAGAACAGGGTTCCGCGAGCAGTACGTC. Translated, it gives CASSRTGFREQYV.

The rearrangement uses TRBV5-1 and TRBJ1-3, with D unclear. The CDR3 has 14 residues. With 0 bases removed from V and 3 bases from J, the gap between germline ends came to 7 bases. In germline, CDR1 is SGHRS, CDR2 YFSETQ. The CDR3 region has the DNA TGCGCCAGCAGCTTGGGGCAGAGTGGAAACACCATATATTTT. Protein: CASSLGQSGNTIYF. Complete variable domain (other parts from reference TRBV5-1 and TRBJ1-3): KAGVTQTPRYLIKTRGQQVTLSCSPISGHRSVSWYQQTPGQGLQFLFEYFSETQRNKGNFPGRFSGRQFSNSRSEMNVSTLELGDSALYLCASSLGQSGNTIYFGEGSWLTVV.

The chain carries TRBV5-5 and TRBJ2-7; D is uncertain. Looked up from germline, CDR1 is SGHKS and CDR2 is YYEKEE (reference sequence). This CDR3 has 13 amino acids. V shed 3 bases and J shed 3 bases, with 10 bases lying between them. The CDR3 DNA sequence: TGTGCCAGCAGCTATCAGGTTTACTACGAGCAGTACGTC. Translated: CASSYQVYYEQYV.

This clonotype has more than one count but fewer than ten. This sequence joins TRBV29-1 and TRBJ2-5; maybe TRBD1 (6 bases). The CDR3 runs to 14 residues. CDR1 and CDR2 (germline): SQVTM, ANQGSEA. Between the trimmed V and J ends, which lost 6 bases and 4 bases, there was a span of 18 bases. Here the CDR3 DNA reads TGCAGCGTCTCCGAGGGGGAACTCCCAGAGACCCAGTACTTC. Its translation is CSVSEGELPETQYF.

The V call is TRBV12-3 or TRBV12-4, the J call TRBJ1-5; D remains ambiguous. The CDR3 has 14 residues. V dropped 7 bases and J dropped 6 bases, with 16 bases sitting between them. This CDR3 is CASTPPRVRQPQHF. In DNA, the CDR3 is TGTGCCAGCACCCCCCCTAGGGTTCGTCAGCCCCAGCATTTT.

V and J are TRBV27 and TRBJ1-2; 7 bases match TRBD1. This CDR3 is built from 15 residues. Germline CDR1 is MNHEY and CDR2 is SMNVEV (reference sequence). J gave up 8 bases and V 5 bases, and 14 bases lay outside the gene matches. DNA for the CDR3: TGTGCCAGCAGTCCCCGTCCGACAGGGTCCTACGGCTACACCTTC. It is translated as CASSPRPTGSYGYTF.

This clonotype was detected many times. The V call is TRBV7-2, the J call TRBJ1-5; D gene ambiguous. Germline loops: CDR1 SGHTA, CDR2 FQGNSA. The CDR3 runs 13 residues. The V and J ends lost 1 base and 5 bases respectively, with 6 bases between them. CDR3: CASSLGMDQPQHF. CDR3 nucleotide sequence: TGTGCCAGCAGCTTAGGGATGGATCAGCCCCAGCATTTT.

V is TRBV20-1 and J is TRBJ1-2; 7 bases map to TRBD1. The CDR3 runs to 14 residues. Germline CDR1 and CDR2: DFQATT and SNEGSKA (reference sequence). J gave up 7 bases and V 0 bases, and 8 bases lay outside the gene matches. This CDR3 is CSARDSGGGGGYTF. The DNA of the CDR3 is TGCAGTGCTAGAGATTCAGGGGGGGGAGGTGGCTACACCTTC.

This clonotype has a handful of counts. The chain is built from TRBV4-1 and TRBJ1-1; maybe TRBD1 (5 bases). The V gene lost 6 bases and the J gene lost 2 bases, with 16 bases spanning the gap. This CDR3 is built from 15 residues. Looked up from germline, CDR1 is MGHRA and CDR2 is YSYEKL. CDR3 DNA: TGCGCCAGCAGTATCACCAGGGATGATAACACTGAAGCTTTCTTT. Its protein product is CASSITRDDNTEAFF.

The chain links TRBV6-5 to TRBJ2-5; D might be TRBD2 (5 bases). CDR1 and CDR2 from the germline V gene are MNHEY and SVGAGI. This CDR3 region has 12 residues. Trimming stripped 6 bases from V and 7 bases from J, with 12 bases between. The CDR3 sequence is CASRPLRGTQYF. In nucleotides, the CDR3 is TGTGCCAGCAGACCCCTCCGGGGGACCCAGTACTTC.

Comment on this clonotype: A much larger clonotype is one base distant, so this may be a read error. This chain uses TRBV4-1 with TRBJ2-2, with 7 bases fitting TRBD1. Germline CDR1 MGHRA, CDR2 YSYEKL. The CDR3 loop spans 14 amino acids. The CDR3 nucleotides read TGCGACAGCAGCCAAAACAGGGGCACCGGGGAGCTGTTTTTT. It encodes CDSSQNRGTGELFF.

The chain joins TRBV4-1 to TRBJ2-3; 7 bases line up with TRBD1. Germline V gene lookup returns CDR1 MGHRA and CDR2 YSYEKL. This CDR3 region has 15 residues. The V and J ends lost 1 base and 7 bases, in that order; junction bases with no gene match: 8. The CDR3 loop reads CASSQGQGTGNTQYF. Written as DNA, the CDR3 is TGCGCCAGCAGCCAAGGACAGGGAACGGGGAATACGCAGTATTTT.

Many counts were recorded for this clonotype. This chain connects TRBV6-5 to TRBJ2-3; the D gene is possibly TRBD2 (5 bases). The V and J ends lost 0 bases and 5 bases respectively, with 18 bases between them. The length of the CDR3 is 17 residues. Germline V gene data show CDR1 as MNHEY and CDR2 as SVGAGI. The CDR3 here is CASSYSTRTGGLDTQYF. DNA for the CDR3: TGTGCCAGCAGTTACTCGACCCGGACTGGAGGTCTAGATACGCAGTATTTT.

This clonotype was seen ten or more times. J is TRBJ2-5 and V is TRBV9, with 13 bases aligning to TRBD2. The CDR3 loop spans 15 amino acids. CDR1 is SGDLS, CDR2 YYNGEE, per germline. V trimming: 0 bases; J trimming: 4 bases; junction bases outside the gene matches: 0. The CDR3: CASSVGTSGGETQYF. DNA for the CDR3: TGTGCCAGCAGCGTAGGGACTAGCGGGGGAGAGACCCAGTACTTC.

The table lists this clonotype with many counts. This chain links TRBV7-9 with TRBJ2-1; no clear D gene. CDR3 size: 15 residues. Trimming took 3 bases from V and 6 from J, leaving 15 bases between them. CDR1 and CDR2 (germline): SEHNR, FQNEAQ (reference sequence). The CDR3 DNA reads as TGTGCCAGCAGCTTCGGCACCATCTACCCCAATGAGCAGTTCTTC. Translating it yields CASSFGTIYPNEQFF.

This chain connects TRBV7-2 to TRBJ2-3, with 8 bases aligning to TRBD1. Unmatched junction bases numbered 7, after V lost 4 bases and J lost 4 bases. The V gene's germline CDR1 is SGHTA and CDR2 FQGNSA. The CDR3 totals 15 residues. CDR3 residues: CASSSRTGTADTQYF. The CDR3, as DNA: TGTGCCAGCAGCTCGAGGACAGGGACAGCAGATACGCAGTATTTT.

V is TRBV20-1 and J is TRBJ2-7; the D call may be TRBD1 or TRBD2 (5 bases each). In germline, CDR1 is DFQATT, CDR2 SNEGSKA (reference sequence). V was clipped by 0 bases and J by 1 base, with 10 bases between them. The CDR3 length is 14 residues. CDR3 in DNA: TGCAGTGCTAGAGATCTGGGGGATTCCTACGAGCAGTACTTC. Its translation: CSARDLGDSYEQYF.

The chain has TRBV13 and TRBJ2-3, with 7 bases fitting TRBD2. Trimming cost V 3 bases and J 4 bases; bases outside gene matches: 7. Per germline, CDR1 PRHDT and CDR2 FYEKMQ (reference sequence). CDR3 size: 15 residues. The CDR3 spells CASSLGLAEADTQYF. The CDR3 DNA sequence: TGTGCCAGCAGCTTGGGGCTAGCGGAAGCAGATACGCAGTATTTT.

The chain links TRBV7-2 to TRBJ1-2; D gene uncertain. V dropped 3 bases and J dropped 4 bases, with 9 bases sitting between them. Germline V gene data show CDR1 as SGHTA and CDR2 as FQGNSA. The CDR3 consists of 13 residues. The CDR3 bases are TGTGCCAGCAGCTTTGACGGAGTCTATGGCTACACCTTC. It yields the protein CASSFDGVYGYTF.

Only a few counts were recorded for this clonotype. This rearrangement joins TRBV7-6 to TRBJ1-2; D not certain. V shed 4 bases and J shed 3 bases, with 18 bases lying between them. This CDR3 is built from 16 residues. In germline, CDR1 is SGHVS, CDR2 FNYEAQ. This CDR3 is CASSSPADGIDYGYTF. The CDR3 DNA follows: TGTGCCAGCAGCTCCCCGGCGGACGGGATTGACTATGGCTACACCTTC. Complete variable domain (other parts from reference TRBV7-6 and TRBJ1-2): GAGVSQSPRYKVTKRGQDVALRCDPISGHVSLYWYRQALGQGPEFLTYFNYEAQQDKSGLPNDRFSAERPEGSISTLTIQRTEQRDSAMYRCASSSPADGIDYGYTFGSGTRLTVV.